One sample yielded the 10 T cell receptor beta chains listed below, sequenced in a study of blood T cell repertoires in COVID-19. TCRdb's copy holds only in-frame clones and misses some; the assay was immunoSEQ multiplex PCR. The repertoire holds about 200,000 clones, with 70% to 85% as singletons. The specimen sequenced was peripheral blood. The receptors originated from a human donor with acute or convalescent COVID-19. The donor label of this sample is uncertain.

CDR3 sequence (DNA): TGTGCCAGCAGTTCTGTGGGGACTAGCGGAGCATACGAGCAGTACTTC. Protein sequence: CASSSVGTSGAYEQYF. The rearrangement uses TRBV28 and TRBJ2-7; TRBD2 matches at 11 bases. The junction had 9 bases not matched to a gene; V was cut back by 4 bases and J by 4 bases. CDR3 size: 16 residues. Germline values: CDR1 MDHEN, CDR2 SYDVKM. The entire variable domain, with the rest obtained from reference TRBV28 and TRBJ2-7, is as follows: DVKVTQSSRYLVKRTGEKVFLECVQDMDHENMFWYRQDPGLGLRLIYFSYDVKMKEKGDIPEGYSVSREKKERFSLILESASTNQTSMYLCASSSVGTSGAYEQYFGPGTRLTVT.

The chain uses TRBV7-8 and TRBJ2-2; D perhaps matches TRBD2 (5 bases). V was clipped by 8 bases and J by 0 bases, with 13 bases between them. The CDR3 spans 15 residues. Germline lookup yields CDR1 SGHVS and CDR2 FQNEAQ. CDR3 bases: TGTGCCAGCGCCTCGACTAAGGCGAACACCGGGGAGCTGTTTTTT. This encodes CASASTKANTGELFF.

The CDR3 sequence: CATNSGDGTGELFF. The CDR3 region has the DNA TGTGCCACGAATAGCGGAGACGGCACCGGGGAGCTGTTTTTT. V gene TRBV24-1 combines with J gene TRBJ2-2; D might be TRBD2 (6 bases). Per the germline V gene, CDR1 is KGHDR and CDR2 is SFDVKD. CDR3 size: 14 residues. V was shortened by 10 bases and J by 4 bases, with 15 bases between the two germline ends.

This chain joins TRBV9 and TRBJ2-5, with unresolved D. This CDR3 region has 15 residues. V was trimmed by 2 bases and J by 5 bases, leaving 16 bases between them. Germline V gene lookup returns CDR1 SGDLS and CDR2 YYNGEE. DNA for the CDR3: TGTGCCAGCAGCGTTAATGTGAATATCGGTGAGACCCAGTACTTC. This gives the protein CASSVNVNIGETQYF.

This clone was recorded only once. The chain links TRBV28 to TRBJ1-5; 9 bases are shared with TRBD1. J gave up 2 bases and V 2 bases, and 7 bases lay outside the gene matches. Germline lookup yields CDR1 MDHEN and CDR2 SYDVKM. This CDR3 comprises 17 residues. As DNA, the CDR3 is TGTGCCAGCAGTTTAGCCCGGGACAGGGCGGGCAATCAGCCCCAGCATTTT. Its translation: CASSLARDRAGNQPQHF. The full variable domain, with the rest looked up from reference TRBV28 and TRBJ1-5, is DVKVTQSSRYLVKRTGEKVFLECVQDMDHENMFWYRQDPGLGLRLIYFSYDVKMKEKGDIPEGYSVSREKKERFSLILESASTNQTSMYLCASSLARDRAGNQPQHFGDGTRLSIL.

This chain uses TRBV6-2 or TRBV6-3 with TRBJ2-7; 12 bases line up with TRBD2. Germline CDR1 is MNHEY and CDR2 is SVGEGT. The CDR3 has 16 residues. V shed 1 base, J shed 6 bases, and the junction held 7 bases outside the gene matches. CDR3 residues: CASSYLGTSGRSEQYF. The CDR3 coding sequence is TGTGCCAGCAGTTACTTAGGCACTAGCGGGAGGTCCGAGCAGTACTTC.

The rearrangement links TRBV6-5 to TRBJ1-3, with 7 positions matching TRBD1. This CDR3 has 15 residues. Germline loops: CDR1 MNHEY, CDR2 SVGAGI. V lost 6 bases to trimming and J lost 2 bases; unmatched junction nucleotides: 7. CDR3 DNA: TGTGCCAGCAGGCCAAGACAGGGCGCTGGAAACACCATATATTTT. Amino acid sequence: CASRPRQGAGNTIYF.

The gene calls are TRBV5-1 and TRBJ2-2, with D maybe TRBD1 (6 bases). V lost 2 bases and J 4 bases, leaving 12 bases between the germline ends. The CDR3 has 15 amino acids. The germline CDR1 and CDR2 sequences are SGHRS and YFSETQ. The CDR3 region has the DNA TGCGCCAGCAGCTTAGACAGGACGAGCACCGGGGAGCTGTTTTTT. Its protein product is CASSLDRTSTGELFF. Full variable domain (rest looked up from reference TRBV5-1 and TRBJ2-2): KAGVTQTPRYLIKTRGQQVTLSCSPISGHRSVSWYQQTPGQGLQFLFEYFSETQRNKGNFPGRFSGRQFSNSRSEMNVSTLELGDSALYLCASSLDRTSTGELFFGEGSRLTVL.

The V gene is TRBV6-5, the J gene TRBJ2-7; 8 bases map to TRBD1. The CDR3 consists of 16 residues. After removal of 4 bases from V and 2 bases from J, the junction contained 10 bases not matched to a gene. CDR1 is MNHEY and CDR2 is SVGAGI in the germline V gene. CDR3: CASSSLRTGNPYEQYF. The CDR3 DNA reads as TGTGCCAGCAGTTCCTTACGGACAGGGAACCCCTACGAGCAGTACTTC.

This clone was found a few times. The genes are TRBV5-4 and TRBJ2-7, with 9 bases fitting TRBD1. The CDR3 is made up of 16 amino acids. Germline CDR1 is SGHNT and CDR2 is YYREEE (reference sequence). Trimming cost V 3 bases and J 1 base; bases outside gene matches: 8. The CDR3 protein is CASSSRRQGGSYEQYF. Here the CDR3 DNA reads TGTGCCAGCAGCTCTCGCAGACAGGGGGGTTCCTACGAGCAGTACTTC.